This entry is about one T cell receptor (beta chain). The ends were cut back, 0 bases at V and 10 bases at J, with 15 bases in the middle. Germline CDR1 and CDR2: SGHKS and YYEKEE (reference sequence). The CDR3 contains 14 residues. These data belong to a study of blood T cell repertoires in COVID-19. Some clones are missing from TCRdb's copy, which holds only in-frame ones; the method was immunoSEQ multiplex PCR. The table lists some 170,000 clones, about 88% of them singletons, with roughly 1% in the top ten. Sequencing was done on a sample of peripheral blood. This clonotype originated in a man aged 35 to 55 with acute or convalescent COVID-19. This chain connects TRBV5-5 to TRBJ2-3, with D possibly TRBD1 on 6 matching bases. The CDR3 reads CASSLETGAKSQYF. CDR3 nucleotide sequence: TGTGCCAGCAGCTTGGAGACAGGCGCAAAGTCGCAGTATTTT.